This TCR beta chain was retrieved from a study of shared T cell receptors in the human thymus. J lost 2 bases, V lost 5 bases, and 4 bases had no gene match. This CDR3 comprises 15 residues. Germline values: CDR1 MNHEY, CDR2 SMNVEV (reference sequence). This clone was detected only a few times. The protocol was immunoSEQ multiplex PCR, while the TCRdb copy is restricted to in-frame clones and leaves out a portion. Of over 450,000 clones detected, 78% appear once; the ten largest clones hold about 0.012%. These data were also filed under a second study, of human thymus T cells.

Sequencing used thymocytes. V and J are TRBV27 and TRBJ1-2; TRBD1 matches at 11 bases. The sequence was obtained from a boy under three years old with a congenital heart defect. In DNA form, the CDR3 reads TGTGCCAGCAGTGGACAGGGGGCTGGGAACTATGGCTACACCTTC. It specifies CASSGQGAGNYGYTF.